The following is a T cell receptor (beta chain) sequence with its context. Its target antigen remains unknown. No qualities accompany the bases; no much larger clone lies one base away. The sample belongs to a study of T cell responses to AZD1222 COVID-19 vaccine (dated by TCRdb to the early 2020s). Regarding the complete study: A total of just over 230 trial participants underwent TCR sequencing, of whom roughly 210 had received two doses of AZD1222 and around 25 had received two doses of the MenACWY control vaccine. Trial participants were enrolled into age subgroups of 18-55, 56-69 and 70-plus years, which contained 148, 28 and 57 TCR-sequenced participants, respectively.

Results and caveats for the whole study, not just this receptor: In the small 56-69-year group, the increase in depth fell short of significance, most likely because of low power. Conclusions about previously exposed vaccinees are limited because only six or seven AZD1222 recipients were SARS-CoV-2 seropositive at baseline. Most participants were white British and females outnumbered males, and the authors suggested that clonal diversity may have been underestimated. Vaccine-associated CD4 TCRs spanned the whole spike protein, with dominant responses in regions 160-218 and 743-854. Spike-specific TCR breadth and depth rose significantly after two AZD1222 doses compared with day 0 and with MenACWY recipients. Reportedly, close to half of the unique spike-specific TCRs recognized epitopes lying outside the regions that are mutated in the B.1.351 and B.1.1.7 variants. No day 14 peak-response samples were available, so repertoires were characterized only after the peak T cell response.

Measured from the cysteine to the phenylalanine, the CDR3 is 12 residues long. Only the CDR3 region is kept as DNA, spanning 36 bases read in frame from base 1. V and J are truncated by 6 bases and 6 bases respectively, leaving an intervening sequence of 9 bases. CDR1 and CDR2 were assigned from the germline V gene (reference sequence) as LNHDA and SQIVND. The CDR3 regions of human TCRbeta chains were analyzed by immunosequencing. As for the authors' bioinformatics: TCRs in the repertoires were compared against a reference library of SARS-CoV-2-specific TCRs that had been generated with the MIRA antigen-specificity platform. Breadth was defined as the fraction of unique TCRs that were SARS-CoV-2-associated, and depth was defined as the fraction of total T cells that were SARS-CoV-2-associated. Each spike-specific TCR was assigned to its reactive spike region and to a CD4 or CD8 class using the MIRA data. Log10-transformed breadth and depth values were compared by one-way ANOVA with Sidak's multiple comparisons tests. Imported from immuneACCESS, the table was reduced by TCRdb to in-frame sequences with V and J called. These copies leave out some clones; in studies compared against another copy, an unresolved V gene accounts for under half, and the cause of the remainder is not known. V, J and clone size were drawn from that table, and D and trimming were deduced from the DNA. The sample table lists 150,000 to 160,000 clones, roughly 90% of them with a count of one. About 5.5% of the sample is taken by the ten largest.

Sample time point, as interpreted from the label and publication: baseline before first vaccination. This sample's treatment or condition label indicates: meningococcal conjugate vaccine given as trial control. Vaccinee samples came from UK trials COV001 and COV002, including a single-blind randomized controlled phase 2/3 trial of AZD1222 (ChAdOx1 nCoV-19) in healthy adults. For TCRbeta chain sequencing, PBMC samples from trial participants were taken at day 0 and at day 28 after the second dose. The sequences come from peripheral blood, collected on day 0 of MenACWY control vaccination. The rearrangement combines TRBV19 with TRBJ2-1; TRBD2 is possibly the D segment (7 matching bases). This TCR came from an adult in good health. At the DNA level, the sequence is TGTGCCAGTAGGGGGGGGCTCAATGAGCAGTTCTTC. It is translated as CASRGGLNEQFF.